The 31 T cell receptor beta chains in this list originate from one sample, sequenced in a study of immune evolution from preneoplasia to lung adenocarcinoma. TCRdb's table, derived via immunoSEQ multiplex PCR, lists solely in-frame clones and lacks some. The repertoire holds 4,900 or so clones, with under 80% as singletons. Sequenced sample: FFPE minimally invasive lung adenocarcinoma tissue. The receptors originated from a person aged 50 or older with lung adenocarcinoma.

V and J are TRBV28 and TRBJ2-7; no clear D gene. The V end was cut by 6 bases, the J end by 3 bases, with 9 bases between. Germline-derived CDR1 and CDR2 are MDHEN and SYDVKM. The CDR3 extends over 12 amino acids. CDR3 region: CASSLWNYEQYF. CDR3 DNA sequence: TGTGCCAGCAGCTTGTGGAACTACGAGCAGTACTTC.

This chain connects TRBV28 to TRBJ1-4; 7 positions agree with TRBD1. The CDR3 is 19 residues long. With 6 bases clipped from V and 6 bases from J, the junction kept 22 bases outside the gene matches. Per germline, CDR1 MDHEN and CDR2 SYDVKM. The chain's CDR3 is CASRSKRQGESFVHEKLFF. CDR3 DNA sequence: TGTGCCAGCAGATCGAAAAGACAGGGTGAGTCGTTTGTTCATGAAAAACTGTTTTTT.

J is TRBJ2-7 and V is TRBV30, with 10 nucleotides matching TRBD1. This CDR3 has 14 residues. CDR1 and CDR2 (germline): GTSNPN, SVGIG (reference sequence). The trim removed 3 bases at V and 4 bases at J, leaving 6 bases unmatched. The CDR3 spells CAWSADRGQYEQYF. CDR3 nucleotides: TGTGCCTGGAGCGCAGACAGGGGGCAATACGAGCAGTACTTC.

The genes are TRBV2 and TRBJ1-5; 8 bases fit TRBD1. V dropped 3 bases and J dropped 7; count of bases not matched to a gene: 2. Germline CDR1 is SNHLY and CDR2 is FYNNEI. The CDR3 runs 13 residues. The CDR3 is CASSDRGPQPQHF. For the CDR3, the DNA is TGTGCCAGCAGTGACAGGGGGCCCCAGCCCCAGCATTTT.

V gene TRBV10-2 combines with J gene TRBJ1-1; 8 bases are a match to TRBD1. With 5 bases clipped from V and 3 bases from J, the junction kept 8 bases outside the gene matches. Germline V gene sequence: CDR1 WSHSY, CDR2 SAAADI. This CDR3 has 15 amino acids. This CDR3 reads CASSPGQGGDTEAFF. The CDR3 DNA reads TGCGCCAGCAGTCCCGGACAGGGCGGGGACACTGAAGCTTTCTTT.

The chain recombines TRBV7-3 with TRBJ1-1; D remains ambiguous. Trimming took off 2 bases at V and 1 base at J, with 5 bases between the two ends. The CDR3 loop spans 13 amino acids. Germline lookup yields CDR1 SGHTA and CDR2 FQGTGA. CDR3 DNA: TGTGCCAGCAGCTTAGGGGAGAACACTGAAGCTTTCTTT. This gives the protein CASSLGENTEAFF.

As concerns this clone: The junction does not match germline at one end; this may be a read error. The chain uses TRBV6-5 and TRBJ1-3; no clear D. The length of the CDR3 is 12 residues. Per germline, CDR1 MNHEY and CDR2 SVGAGI. CDR3 amino acids: CASSDSGNTIYF. The CDR3, as DNA: TGTGCCAGCAGTGACTCTGGAAACACCATATATTTT.

This clone showed up just a few times. This sequence joins TRBV2 and TRBJ2-7, with TRBD2 matching over 10 bases. Germline V gene sequence: CDR1 SNHLY, CDR2 FYNNEI. The junction had 7 bases not matched to a gene; V was cut back by 6 bases and J by 5 bases. This CDR3 region has 14 residues. Written as DNA, the CDR3 is TGTGCCAGCAGGACCGGGACTAGCGACCACGAGCAGTACTTC. It is translated as CASRTGTSDHEQYF.

In this sample, this clone turned up a few times. V gene TRBV4-1 combines with J gene TRBJ2-7, with unresolved D. V lost 3 bases, J lost 2 bases, and 11 bases lay in between. This CDR3 has 14 residues. Germline CDR1 MGHRA, CDR2 YSYEKL. The CDR3 reads CASSHGRQAYEQYF. In DNA, the CDR3 is TGCGCCAGCAGCCACGGTCGCCAAGCCTACGAGCAGTACTTC.

The chain joins TRBV11-2 to TRBJ2-3; no clear D. This CDR3 spans 13 amino acids. V was cut by 5 bases and J by 0 bases, with 6 bases left in between. Germline V lookup: CDR1 SGHAT, CDR2 FQNNGV. CDR3 nucleotides: TGTGCCAGCAGCATATCTAGCACAGATACGCAGTATTTT. The encoded protein is CASSISSTDTQYF.

This clone showed up just once. This rearrangement joins TRBV4-3 to TRBJ1-2, with a possible D match to TRBD1 (6 bases). The CDR3 extends over 15 amino acids. In germline, CDR1 is LGHNA, CDR2 YSLEER. The V gene lost 2 bases and the J gene lost 6 bases, with 16 bases spanning the gap. The CDR3 reads CASSQQLQTGDGYTF. The CDR3 nucleotides read TGCGCCAGCAGCCAACAACTACAGACAGGTGATGGCTACACCTTC.

The genes are TRBV7-2 and TRBJ2-1; 12 bases match TRBD2. The germline CDR1 and CDR2 sequences are SGHTA and FQGNSA. The CDR3 is 15 amino acids. Trimming took 5 bases from V and 8 from J; bases not matched to a gene: 7. The CDR3 DNA sequence: TGTGCCAGCAGCAAATCTAGCGGGGGGGGATATGAGCAGTTCTTC. It specifies CASSKSSGGGYEQFF.

The chain links TRBV18 to TRBJ2-7, with D maybe TRBD1 (6 bases). The germline V gene has CDR1 KGHSH and CDR2 LQKENI. V was cut by 6 bases and J by 2 bases, with 14 bases left in between. The length of the CDR3 is 14 residues. The CDR3 region is CASSPQDRTYEQYF. CDR3 DNA: TGTGCCAGCTCGCCGCAGGACAGAACCTACGAGCAGTACTTC. The whole variable domain, filled in from reference TRBV18 and TRBJ2-7, reads NAGVMQNPRHLVRRRGQEARLRCSPMKGHSHVYWYRQLPEEGLKFMVYLQKENIIDESGMPKERFSAEFPKEGPSILRIQQVVRGDSAAYFCASSPQDRTYEQYFGPGTRLTVT.

This clone was seen a single time. The genes are TRBV12-5 and TRBJ2-1; 10 nucleotides agree with TRBD2. The V segment lost 2 bases and the J segment 6 bases; nucleotides outside the gene matches: 7. The CDR3 has 16 residues. Germline CDR1 and CDR2: LGHNT and FRNRAP. The CDR3: CASGLSLAGDRNEQFF. CDR3 nucleotides: TGTGCTAGTGGTTTGTCCCTAGCGGGAGACCGCAATGAGCAGTTCTTC.

The table lists this clone with a few counts. V and J are TRBV10-2 and TRBJ2-5; no clear D gene. Germline CDR1 and CDR2: WSHSY and SAAADI. This CDR3 region has 11 residues. V lost 6 bases to trimming and J lost 5 bases, with 7 bases between them. In DNA, the CDR3 is TGCGCCAGCAGAGGTTTTGAGACCCAGTACTTC. It translates to CASRGFETQYF.

The CDR3 DNA follows: TGTGCCAGCAGCCAACGGGGGGTCCTCTACAATGAGCAGTTCTTC. Amino acid sequence: CASSQRGVLYNEQFF. V usage is TRBV7-8 and J usage is TRBJ2-1; TRBD2 agrees at 7 bases. Germline V gene sequence: CDR1 SGHVS, CDR2 FQNEAQ. The CDR3 spans 15 residues. V was clipped by 5 bases and J by 3 bases; unmatched bases: 7. Together with reference TRBV7-8 and TRBJ2-1, the CDR3 gives the full variable domain: GAGVSQSPRYKVAKRGQDVALRCDPISGHVSLFWYQQALGQGPEFLTYFQNEAQLDKSGLPSDRFFAERPEGSVSTLKIQRTQQEDSAVYLCASSQRGVLYNEQFFGPGTRLTVL.

This sequence joins TRBV10-1 and TRBJ1-3; no clear D. The CDR3 covers 13 residues. The V gene's germline CDR1 is WNHNN and CDR2 SYGVQD (reference sequence). V was shortened by 5 bases and J by 0 bases, with 5 bases between the two germline ends. The CDR3: CASSRYSGNTIYF. CDR3 coding DNA: TGCGCCAGCAGTCGGTACTCTGGAAACACCATATATTTT.

The rearrangement uses TRBV5-6 and TRBJ2-7; D is unresolved. This CDR3 region has 11 residues. V was shortened by 2 bases and J by 4 bases, with 4 bases between the two germline ends. Germline CDR1 and CDR2: SGHDT and YYEEEE. The CDR3 spells CASSFSYEQYF. In DNA form, the CDR3 reads TGTGCCAGCAGCTTTTCGTACGAGCAGTACTTC.

The V and J genes are TRBV19 and TRBJ2-7; no clear D. Germline V lookup: CDR1 LNHDA, CDR2 SQIVND (reference sequence). Deletions cut 3 bases from V and 0 bases from J, with 6 bases between. CDR3 size: 13 residues. CDR3 DNA: TGTGCCAGTAGTATTAACCCCTCCTACGAGCAGTACTTC. Its translation: CASSINPSYEQYF.

CDR3 loop: CASSLHRYYEQYF. The CDR3 DNA reads TGTGCCAGCAGCTTACACAGGTACTACGAGCAGTACTTC. The rearrangement joins TRBV11-1 to TRBJ2-7, with D perhaps TRBD1 (5 bases). Per germline, CDR1 SGHAT and CDR2 FQDESV (reference sequence). This CDR3 contains 13 residues. Trimming took off 2 bases at V and 3 bases at J, with 8 bases between the two ends.

The rearrangement links TRBV27 to TRBJ2-1; maybe TRBD2 (6 bases). The ends were cut back, 6 bases at V and 1 base at J, with 19 bases in the middle. The germline V gene has CDR1 MNHEY and CDR2 SMNVEV (reference sequence). CDR3 length: 17 residues. CDR3 protein: CASSPGAGSLSYNEQFF. DNA for the CDR3: TGTGCCAGCAGCCCTGGAGCGGGTAGTCTGTCCTACAATGAGCAGTTCTTC.

The V gene is TRBV28, the J gene TRBJ1-2, with 12 bases fitting TRBD1. CDR1 is MDHEN, CDR2 SYDVKM, per germline. J was trimmed by 7 bases and V by 6 bases; bases with no gene match: 18. This CDR3 is built from 18 residues. CDR3 sequence reads: CASSPTSGTGGAFGGYTF. Here the CDR3 DNA reads TGTGCCAGCAGCCCTACTTCCGGGACAGGGGGCGCGTTCGGTGGCTACACCTTC.

This clone turned up a few times. The V call is TRBV29-1, the J call TRBJ1-5; TRBD1 aligns across 10 bases. CDR1 SQVTM and CDR2 ANQGSEA come from the germline V gene. The trim removed 7 bases at V and 3 bases at J, leaving 3 bases unmatched. The CDR3 spans 13 residues. CDR3 nucleotide sequence: TGCAGCGCGGGGACAGGGGTCAATCAGCCCCAGCATTTT. This encodes CSAGTGVNQPQHF.

The CDR3 loop reads CASRTHTGPTEAFF. The CDR3 DNA reads TGTGCCAGCAGGACCCACACGGGGCCCACTGAAGCTTTCTTT. This chain joins TRBV28 and TRBJ1-1, with D possibly TRBD1 on 5 matching bases. The CDR3 is 14 amino acids. Per germline, CDR1 MDHEN and CDR2 SYDVKM. Trimming cost V 6 bases and J 4 bases, with 15 bases left between them. Filled out from reference TRBV28 and TRBJ1-1, the complete variable domain reads DVKVTQSSRYLVKRTGEKVFLECVQDMDHENMFWYRQDPGLGLRLIYFSYDVKMKEKGDIPEGYSVSREKKERFSLILESASTNQTSMYLCASRTHTGPTEAFFGQGTRLTVV.

J is TRBJ1-2 and V is TRBV7-2; D uncertain. Trimming left V 2 bases short and J 3 bases short, with 4 bases between. This CDR3 region has 12 residues. The germline V gene has CDR1 SGHTA and CDR2 FQGNSA. CDR3 sequence reads: CASSLLHYGYTF. CDR3 nucleotide sequence: TGTGCCAGCAGCTTACTTCACTATGGCTACACCTTC.

Turning to this clone: Within the sample, other DNA sequences also encode this same CDR3. The chain has TRBV13 and TRBJ2-1; a weak D match, TRBD2 (5 bases). V was cut by 1 base and J by 4 bases, with 8 bases left in between. Germline CDR1 reads PRHDT; CDR2 reads FYEKMQ (reference sequence). The CDR3 consists of 14 residues. The CDR3 spells CASSLAGSYNEQFF. The DNA of the CDR3 is TGTGCCAGCAGCTTAGCGGGATCTTACAATGAGCAGTTCTTC. Based on the CDR3 plus reference TRBV13 and TRBJ2-1, the full variable domain is AAGVIQSPRHLIKEKRETATLKCYPIPRHDTVYWYQQGPGQDPQFLISFYEKMQSDKGSIPDRFSAQQFSDYHSELNMSSLELGDSALYFCASSLAGSYNEQFFGPGTRLTVL.

This clone was seen more than once but under ten times. This chain connects TRBV6-6 to TRBJ1-1; TRBD1 is a possible D gene (5 bases). The V gene's germline CDR1 is MNHNY and CDR2 SVGAGI (reference sequence). V shed 5 bases and J shed 6 bases, with 13 bases lying between them. The CDR3 length is 13 residues. The CDR3 spells CASSIDSRSEAFF. The DNA of the CDR3 is TGTGCCAGCAGTATAGACAGCCGGTCTGAAGCTTTCTTT.

The chain couples TRBV28 to TRBJ2-2; 12 bases agree with TRBD2. The CDR3 has 18 residues. The J segment lost 3 bases and the V segment lost 3 bases, leaving 8 bases of the junction unmatched. Looked up from germline, CDR1 is MDHEN and CDR2 is SYDVKM. CDR3 amino acids: CASSLSPSGRADTGELFF. Here the CDR3 DNA reads TGTGCCAGCAGTTTGTCGCCTAGCGGGAGGGCCGACACCGGGGAGCTGTTTTTT.

This clone was recorded a few times. The chain combines TRBV21-1 with TRBJ2-7. TRBV21-1 is labeled a pseudogene. There are 14 residues in the CDR3. The CDR3 DNA is TGTGCCAGCAGCAAAGCAGGGGACGCCTACGAGCAGTACTTC. It encodes CASSKAGDAYEQYF.

CDR3 sequence: CASSSGGEGETQYF. CDR3 coding DNA: TGTGCCAGCAGTTCTGGCGGGGAGGGAGAGACCCAGTACTTC. The chain combines TRBV28 with TRBJ2-5, with TRBD2 matching 7 bases. The CDR3 sequence is 14 residues long. Germline trimming cut 4 bases from V and 4 bases from J; bases unmatched to any gene: 6. Germline loops: CDR1 MDHEN, CDR2 SYDVKM. Filled out from reference TRBV28 and TRBJ2-5, the complete variable domain reads DVKVTQSSRYLVKRTGEKVFLECVQDMDHENMFWYRQDPGLGLRLIYFSYDVKMKEKGDIPEGYSVSREKKERFSLILESASTNQTSMYLCASSSGGEGETQYFGPGTRLLVL.

The chain is built from TRBV6-5 and TRBJ2-1, with 8 bases aligning to TRBD1. The V gene's germline CDR1 is MNHEY and CDR2 SVGAGI. J gave up 4 bases and V 6 bases, and 8 bases lay outside the gene matches. The CDR3 has 15 residues. CDR3 DNA: TGTGCCAGCAGATCCGACAGGGGAATTTACAATGAGCAGTTCTTC. This translates into CASRSDRGIYNEQFF.